A single sample gave rise to the 9 T cell receptor beta chains below, sequenced in a study of blood T cell repertoires in COVID-19. Data came from immunoSEQ multiplex PCR; TCRdb stores just in-frame clones and leaves some out. Of roughly 220,000 clones listed, 84% are singletons. The sequenced sample consisted of peripheral blood. Receptor source: a woman aged 55-70 years with acute or convalescent COVID-19.

In DNA, the CDR3 is TGCAGCGTTGACGTCTTATACAATGAGCAGTTCTTC. Translated: CSVDVLYNEQFF. J is TRBJ2-1 and V is TRBV29-1; D not certain. Trimming stripped 3 bases from V and 4 bases from J, with 7 bases between. Germline V gene lookup returns CDR1 SQVTM and CDR2 ANQGSEA. This CDR3 contains 12 residues.

The rearrangement uses TRBV5-6 and TRBJ2-7; D is unresolved. The germline gives CDR1 SGHDT, CDR2 YYEEEE. The CDR3 sequence is 14 residues long. V lost 2 bases and J lost 2, with 11 bases in between. CDR3: CASSLLQLTYEQYF. Written as DNA, the CDR3 is TGTGCCAGCAGCTTACTCCAACTGACCTACGAGCAGTACTTC.

V gene TRBV5-4 combines with J gene TRBJ2-3; 8 bases map to TRBD1. V was pared by 2 bases and J by 2 bases, with 4 bases of the junction left unmatched. The CDR3 loop spans 15 amino acids. Germline CDR1 reads SGHNT; CDR2 reads YYREEE (reference sequence). The CDR3 protein is CASSFQGAPTDTQYF. The CDR3 DNA reads as TGTGCCAGCAGCTTCCAGGGGGCGCCCACAGATACGCAGTATTTT.

This chain links TRBV30 with TRBJ2-5; possibly TRBD2 for D (7 bases). The germline CDR1 and CDR2 sequences are GTSNPN and SVGIG (reference sequence). The CDR3 extends over 14 amino acids. Trimming shortened V by 0 bases and J by 5 bases, and 13 bases separated the two germline ends. CDR3 DNA sequence: TGTGCCTGGAGTGTTGGGGGGGGCGGGGAGACCCAGTACTTC. Amino acids: CAWSVGGGGETQYF. Full variable domain (missing parts from reference TRBV30 and TRBJ2-5): SQTIHQWPATLVQPVGSPLSLECTVEGTSNPNLYWYRQAAGRGLQLLFYSVGIGQISSEVPQNLSASRPQDRQFILSSKKLLLSDSGFYLCAWSVGGGGETQYFGPGTRLLVL.

This clone came up once. The chain combines TRBV11-2 with TRBJ1-2, with a weak D call TRBD1 (5 bases). Germline V lookup: CDR1 SGHAT, CDR2 FQNNGV. The CDR3 runs to 13 residues. V lost 4 bases to trimming and J lost 5 bases, with 11 bases between them. CDR3: CASSSNGGYGYTF. CDR3 in DNA: TGTGCCAGCAGCTCCAACGGGGGGTATGGCTACACCTTC.

This chain links TRBV6-5 with TRBJ1-2; 7 bases agree with TRBD1. The V gene end was trimmed by 6 bases and the J gene end by 6 bases; junction bases not matched to a gene: 4. The CDR3 consists of 12 residues. CDR1 MNHEY and CDR2 SVGAGI come from the germline V gene. The CDR3 nucleotides read TGTGCCAGCAGACAGGGGTCGCATGGCTACACCTTC. Translation: CASRQGSHGYTF.

Note on this clone: Other DNA sequences in this specimen translate into the identical CDR3. The chain carries TRBV28 and TRBJ2-2; the D gene is possibly TRBD2 (6 bases). Trimming shortened V by 6 bases and J by 6 bases, and 8 bases separated the two germline ends. Germline V CDR1 and CDR2: MDHEN, SYDVKM. There are 12 residues in the CDR3. CDR3 in amino acids: CASRTGAGELFF. The CDR3 DNA reads TGTGCCAGCAGGACGGGGGCCGGGGAGCTGTTTTTT.

The chain is built from TRBV5-1 and TRBJ2-7; D possibly corresponds to TRBD1 (6 bases). The length of the CDR3 is 14 residues. Germline V CDR1 and CDR2: SGHRS, YFSETQ. With 3 bases removed from V and 3 bases from J, the gap between germline ends came to 13 bases. CDR3 protein: CASSWGQGSYEQYF. The DNA for the CDR3 is TGCGCCAGCAGCTGGGGGCAGGGGAGCTACGAGCAGTACTTC.

The chain combines TRBV6-2 or TRBV6-3 with TRBJ1-5; D possibly corresponds to TRBD1 (5 bases). The germline V gene has CDR1 MNHEY and CDR2 SVGEGT. The V gene lost 2 bases and the J gene lost 1 base, with 15 bases spanning the gap. This CDR3 spans 17 amino acids. The CDR3 region is CASSYRAGGISNQPQHF. As DNA, the CDR3 is TGTGCCAGCAGTTACCGGGCCGGGGGGATAAGCAATCAGCCCCAGCATTTT.